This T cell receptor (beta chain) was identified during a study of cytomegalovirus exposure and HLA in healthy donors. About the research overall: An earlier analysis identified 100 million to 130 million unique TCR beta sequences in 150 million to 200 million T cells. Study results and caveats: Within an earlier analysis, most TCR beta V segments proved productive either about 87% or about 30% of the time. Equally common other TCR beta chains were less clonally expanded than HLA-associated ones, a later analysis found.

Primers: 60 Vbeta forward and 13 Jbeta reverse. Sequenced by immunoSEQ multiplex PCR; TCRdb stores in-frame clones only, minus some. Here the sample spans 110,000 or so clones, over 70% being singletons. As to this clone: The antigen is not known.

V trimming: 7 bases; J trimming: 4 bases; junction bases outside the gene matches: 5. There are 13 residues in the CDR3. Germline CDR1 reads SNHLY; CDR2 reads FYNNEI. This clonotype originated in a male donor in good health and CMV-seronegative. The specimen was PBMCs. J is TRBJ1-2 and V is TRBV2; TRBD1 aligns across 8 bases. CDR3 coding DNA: TGTGCCAGCATTACAGGGGGTAGCTATGGCTACACCTTC. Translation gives CASITGGSYGYTF.